This is a list of T cell receptor beta chains from one sample in a study of T-cell reconstitution after alpha-beta-depleted transplantation in children. TCRdb reprocessed the PCR reads with MiXCR, giving one entry per CDR3 protein. Here the sample spans over 200,000 distinct CDR3 sequences, approximately 10% being singletons. This specimen consisted of PBMCs from the stem cell graft donor, obtained from the stem cell graft. The receptors originated from a human donor who donated a stem cell graft to a child with acute lymphoblastic leukemia. Both conserved end residues are part of each CDR3. A D gene is named only where the DNA matches it firmly. Clone size, where shown, is once, few, many, or a class for clones that have expanded.

d_gene	abundance	v_gene	j_gene	CDR3aa	CDR3nt
-	many	TRBV6-2/TRBV6-3	TRBJ2-2	CASRYRALTGELFF	TGTGCCAGCAGATACCGGGCCTTGACCGGGGAGCTGTTTTTT
-	few	TRBV20-1	TRBJ2-5	CSAKKLRETQYF	TGCAGTGCTAAAAAACTCCGAGAGACCCAGTACTTC
TRBD1	few	TRBV5-1	TRBJ2-1	CASSSDPDRFPTSSYNEQFF	TGCGCCAGCAGCTCTGACCCGGACAGGTTCCCTACAAGCTCCTACAATGAGCAGTTCTTC
TRBD2	many	TRBV25-1	TRBJ2-7	CASKAGASYEQYF	TGTGCCAGCAAAGCGGGGGCTTCCTACGAGCAGTACTTC
-	many	TRBV9	TRBJ1-5	CASSVGSNQPQHF	TGTGCCAGCAGCGTAGGTAGCAATCAGCCCCAGCATTTT
-	many	TRBV6-5	TRBJ2-3	CASSSQVADTQYF	TGTGCCAGCAGCTCCCAAGTGGCAGATACGCAGTATTTT
-	many	TRBV27	TRBJ2-7	CASSGVHEQYF	TGTGCCAGCAGTGGTGTCCACGAGCAGTACTTC
TRBD1	-	TRBV27	TRBJ1-6	CASSLGQGNSPLHF	TGTGCCAGCAGTTTGGGACAGGGAAATTCACCCCTCCACTTT
TRBD1	few	TRBV28	TRBJ1-2	CASRPTGDDGYTF	TGTGCCAGCAGGCCTACAGGGGACGATGGCTACACCTTC
-	many	TRBV15	TRBJ2-1	CATSNEPDSSIFNEQFF	TGTGCCACCAGCAACGAACCGGACAGCTCCATTTTTAATGAGCAGTTCTTC
-	many	TRBV7-9	TRBJ1-5	CASRMTENQPQHF	TGTGCCAGCAGAATGACAGAGAATCAGCCCCAGCATTTT
-	many	TRBV7-2	TRBJ1-4	CASSLGVEKLFF	TGTGCCAGCAGCTTGGGGGTTGAAAAACTGTTTTTT
-	few	TRBV27	TRBJ2-5	CASSFMWGTSETQYF	TGTGCCAGCAGTTTTATGTGGGGGACTTCAGAGACCCAGTACTTC
-	many	TRBV5-1	TRBJ2-3	CASSLTTANKISTDTQYF	TGCGCCAGCAGCTTGACCACCGCTAACAAGATTAGCACAGATACGCAGTATTTT
-	-	TRBV5-5	TRBJ2-7	CASSFLGVGSYEQYF	TGTGCCAGCAGCTTTCTGGGGGTAGGCTCCTACGAGCAGTACTTC
-	many	TRBV5-1	TRBJ2-1	CASSLVGQTSYNEQFF	TGCGCCAGCAGCTTGGTCGGGCAGACCTCCTACAATGAGCAGTTCTTC
TRBD1	-	TRBV6-1	TRBJ1-1	CASRTGGWNTEAFF	TGTGCCAGCAGGACAGGGGGTTGGAACACTGAAGCTTTCTTT
TRBD1	many	TRBV25-1	TRBJ2-7	CASRPSPGQGSYEQYF	TGTGCCAGCAGGCCCTCCCCCGGACAGGGCTCCTACGAGCAGTACTTC
-	-	TRBV3-1	TRBJ2-3	CASSQEGTLLNTQYF	TGTGCCAGCAGCCAAGAAGGGACCCTTCTTAATACGCAGTATTTT
TRBD2	-	TRBV5-6	TRBJ2-1	CASSSAGEVSYNEQFF	TGTGCCAGCAGCTCGGCGGGGGAAGTCTCCTACAATGAGCAGTTCTTC
-	-	TRBV18	TRBJ1-2	CASSPPGTVYGYTF	TGTGCCAGCTCACCCCCAGGGACCGTCTATGGCTACACCTTC
-	few	TRBV12-3/TRBV12-4	TRBJ2-5	CASSVMETQYF	TGTGCCAGCAGTGTCATGGAGACCCAGTACTTC
-	many	TRBV5-1	TRBJ1-6	CASSLDSSYNSPLHF	TGTGCCAGCAGCTTAGACAGCTCCTATAATTCACCCCTCCACTTT